Listed here is a single T cell receptor beta chain. Profiled with immunoSEQ multiplex PCR; TCRdb holds only in-frame clones, not every one. This sample yields about 130,000 clones, of which approximately 84% are seen a single time; approximately 2% belongs to the top ten. The germline gives CDR1 SNHLY, CDR2 FYNNEI. Trimming removed 4 bases from V and 5 bases from J; junction bases left unmatched: 3. The CDR3 loop spans 13 amino acids. The data derive from a study of blood T cell repertoires in COVID-19. The TCR comes from a man between 65 and 79 years old with acute or convalescent COVID-19. The chain employs TRBV2 and TRBJ1-2; 8 bases align to TRBD1. The sequencing input was peripheral blood. The CDR3 DNA reads as TGTGCCAGCAGTGTAACAGGGGGTTATGGCTACACCTTC. This codes for CASSVTGGYGYTF.